This T cell receptor beta chain emerged from a study of a mutant IDH1 vaccine in newly diagnosed glioma. The data were produced by immunoSEQ multiplex PCR, yet TCRdb's version contains in-frame clones alone and is incomplete. This sample has about 50,000 clones, with under 90% found just once. V shed 4 bases, J shed 7 bases, and the junction held 8 bases outside the gene matches. Per germline, CDR1 MNHEY and CDR2 SVGAGI. This CDR3 is built from 15 residues. Concerning this clone itself: The antigen is undetermined.

This sample's time point: week 35, safety follow-up. The study gave 300 ug of mutant IDH1 20-mer peptide per vaccine dose, with topical imiquimod. New astrocytomas of WHO grade 3 or 4 that were IDH1-mutant and ATRX-lost were found in the donors. The V call is TRBV6-5, the J call TRBJ2-7, with TRBD1 matching 12 bases. This TCR was sampled from a woman aged 18-29 years with glioma. Source: PBMCs, taken from a glioma patient whose treatment included an IDH1 peptide vaccine. The CDR3 sequence is CASSSLGQGAGEQYF. Here the CDR3 DNA reads TGTGCCAGCAGTTCCTTGGGACAGGGGGCGGGGGAGCAGTACTTC.